What follows are 32 T cell receptor beta chains derived from one specimen sequenced in a study of graft-versus-host responses after intestinal transplantation. Graft tissue was processed to release intraepithelial and lamina propria lymphocytes. Profiling relied on immunoSEQ multiplex PCR, and the TCRdb table lists in-frame clones only, not all of them. This sample yields some 4,800 clones, of which about 80% are seen a single time; about 7.8% belongs to the top ten. The sequenced sample was ileum tissue, obtained about 18 weeks after intestinal transplantation. The source is a human patient who received an intestinal transplant, so some T cells may come from the graft donor.

The J gene is TRBJ2-3, the V gene TRBV27; 11 bases map to TRBD1. Germline V gene data show CDR1 as MNHEY and CDR2 as SMNVEV (reference sequence). The V and J ends lost 6 bases and 4 bases, in that order; junction bases with no gene match: 6. This CDR3 has 15 residues. The CDR3 DNA follows: TGTGCCAGCAGACCCGGGACAGGGGGTCCAGATACGCAGTATTTT. Residues: CASRPGTGGPDTQYF.

V gene TRBV28 combines with J gene TRBJ2-5; D possibly uses TRBD1 or TRBD2 (5 bases each). The better agreement between TRBJ2-7 and the DNA end casts doubt on the J call. The CDR3 extends over 13 amino acids. The germline CDR1 and CDR2 sequences are MDHEN and SYDVKM. CDR3 amino acids: CASSWGRAYEQYF. Written as DNA, the CDR3 is TGTGCCAGCAGTTGGGGGAGAGCCTACGAGCAGTACTTC.

The chain combines TRBV7-4 with TRBJ1-1; no reliable D call. CDR3 length equals 14 residues. The V end lost 1 base, the J end lost 1 base, and 7 bases lay between the germline ends. From germline, CDR1 is SGHVT and CDR2 SQSDAQ. CDR3 sequence: CASSLVGRNTEAFF. In DNA, the CDR3 is TGTGCCAGCAGCTTAGTGGGCAGGAACACTGAAGCTTTCTTT.

This clone was detected only once. The gene calls are TRBV7-9 and TRBJ2-7; the D is unclear. CDR1 is SEHNR, CDR2 FQNEAQ, per germline (reference sequence). Trimming cost V 1 base and J 6 bases, with 7 bases left between them. CDR3 length: 12 residues. The CDR3 sequence: CASSLGPVEQYF. DNA for the CDR3: TGTGCCAGCAGCTTAGGCCCCGTCGAGCAGTACTTC.

The chain has TRBV7-3 and TRBJ2-5; D gene unclear. The J call is in doubt because the DNA end fits TRBJ2-7 better. The CDR3 is 11 amino acids. Germline V lookup: CDR1 SGHTA, CDR2 FQGTGA. The CDR3 DNA follows: TGTGCCAGCAGCCCCCCCTACGAGCAGTACTTC. It translates to CASSPPYEQYF.

The chain recombines TRBV21-1 with TRBJ2-1; the table's D call, TRBD2, has no DNA check behind it. TRBV21-1 is a pseudogene locus. The length of the CDR3 is 16 residues. CDR3 nucleotides: TGTGCCAGCAGCAAAGTCGGGGGTAGCTCCTACAATGAGCAGTTCTTC. It translates to CASSKVGGSSYNEQFF.

This clone turned up a few times. The V gene is TRBV5-1, the J gene TRBJ2-2, with 8 bases that match TRBD2. J lost 5 bases, V lost 2 bases, and 8 bases had no gene match. Germline V gives CDR1 SGHRS, CDR2 YFSETQ. This CDR3 is built from 16 residues. CDR3 amino acids: CASSFSAGVRTGELFF. The CDR3 nucleotides read TGCGCCAGCAGCTTCTCAGCGGGAGTACGAACCGGGGAGCTGTTTTTT.

The CDR3 spells CASSQDTSPSYEQYF. For the CDR3, the DNA is TGTGCCAGCAGCCAAGATACTAGCCCCTCCTACGAGCAGTACTTC. The chain links TRBV6-5 to TRBJ2-7; D is perhaps TRBD2 (6 bases). This CDR3 has 15 amino acids. The germline V gene has CDR1 MNHEY and CDR2 SVGAGI. Trimming took off 6 bases at V and 0 bases at J, with 15 bases between the two ends.

In nucleotides, the CDR3 is TGTGCCAGCGGTTTTTGGAGCTCCTACGAGCAGTACTTC. Amino acid sequence: CASGFWSSYEQYF. This chain links TRBV2 with TRBJ2-7, with D uncertain. The germline gives CDR1 SNHLY, CDR2 FYNNEI. Trimming removed 8 bases from V and 0 bases from J, with 11 bases in between. The CDR3 has 13 residues.

J is TRBJ2-7 and V is TRBV30, with D possibly matching TRBD2 (5 bases). This CDR3 has 12 amino acids. The germline gives CDR1 GTSNPN, CDR2 SVGIG (reference sequence). Trimming removed 2 bases from V and 6 bases from J, with 11 bases in between. Written as DNA, the CDR3 is TGTGCCTGGAGTACTAGGGCCGGCGAGCAGTACTTC. Amino acids: CAWSTRAGEQYF.

The genes are TRBV5-4 and TRBJ2-7, with a possible D match to TRBD1 (6 bases). The germline V and J ends were trimmed by 3 bases and 4 bases, with 14 bases remaining between them. The CDR3 is made up of 14 amino acids. Germline V CDR1 and CDR2: SGHNT, YYREEE (reference sequence). CDR3 residues: CASSSNRVGYEQYF. CDR3 nucleotides: TGTGCCAGCAGCTCGAACAGGGTTGGGTACGAGCAGTACTTC.

CDR3 residues: CAISDRISSYEQYF. In DNA, the CDR3 is TGTGCCATCAGCGACAGGATAAGCTCCTACGAGCAGTACTTC. The chain joins TRBV10-3 to TRBJ2-7; D might be TRBD1 (6 bases). Germline lookup yields CDR1 ENHRY and CDR2 SYGVKD. Trimming took 6 bases from V and 0 from J, leaving 12 bases between them. This CDR3 is 14 amino acids long.

This chain connects TRBV7-2 to TRBJ1-1, with D tentatively TRBD1 (5 bases). This CDR3 is built from 15 residues. CDR1 is SGHTA, CDR2 FQGNSA, per germline. The V and J ends lost 5 bases and 3 bases respectively, with 16 bases between them. The CDR3 spells CASSKGARGHTEAFF. Written as DNA, the CDR3 is TGTGCCAGCAGCAAAGGAGCACGGGGACACACTGAAGCTTTCTTT.

The chain has TRBV7-3 and TRBJ2-7; D is uncertain. This CDR3 has 11 amino acids. The ends were cut back, 5 bases at V and 2 bases at J, with 4 bases in the middle. The germline CDR1 and CDR2 sequences are SGHTA and FQGTGA. CDR3: CASSPPYEQYF. CDR3 coding DNA: TGTGCCAGCAGCCCCCCCTACGAGCAGTACTTC.

V usage is TRBV6-5 and J usage is TRBJ1-1; no definite D call. This CDR3 comprises 12 residues. The germline V and J ends were trimmed by 6 bases and 10 bases, with 15 bases remaining between them. The germline CDR1 and CDR2 sequences are MNHEY and SVGAGI. Here the CDR3 DNA reads TGTGCCAGCAGATCCCCGGACCGAGGAGCTTTCTTT. Protein sequence: CASRSPDRGAFF.

This clone has more than one count but fewer than ten. CDR3: CASSLTVRVDGYTF. The CDR3 DNA is TGTGCCAGCAGCTTGACAGTCAGGGTCGATGGCTACACCTTC. The chain has TRBV5-8 and TRBJ1-2, with D possibly matching TRBD1 (5 bases). Germline-derived CDR1 and CDR2 are SGHTS and YDEGEE. The CDR3 spans 14 residues. Trimming took off 1 base at V and 6 bases at J, with 13 bases between the two ends.

V gene TRBV9 combines with J gene TRBJ2-5; 8 nucleotides line up with TRBD1. Per germline, CDR1 SGDLS and CDR2 YYNGEE. The CDR3 is made up of 16 amino acids. Trimming cost V 2 bases and J 7 bases; bases outside gene matches: 13. In DNA, the CDR3 is TGTGCCAGCAGCGTCCTATTGACAGGGGTGGTGGGGACCCAGTACTTC. Translated: CASSVLLTGVVGTQYF.

Comments on this clone: The CDR3 end shows no conserved phenylalanine or tryptophan, and so a read error is likely. CDR3 nucleotide sequence: TGTGCCAGCAGTGAGTCGGGAGGGCAAGATACGCAGTATTCT. This translates into CASSESGGQDTQYS. The chain employs TRBV6-4 and TRBJ2-3; TRBD2 agrees at 8 bases. The CDR3 length is 14 residues. Per germline, CDR1 MRHNA and CDR2 SNTAGT. Unmatched junction bases numbered 4, after V lost 3 bases and J lost 5 bases.

The V and J genes are TRBV5-1 and TRBJ2-7, with TRBD1 as a possible D gene (5 bases). The CDR3 contains 15 residues. Trimming cost V 5 bases and J 1 base, with 16 bases left between them. Germline V gene data show CDR1 as SGHRS and CDR2 as YFSETQ. CDR3 nucleotides: TGCGCCAGCAGGGCCTGGGGAAAGGGGTCCTACGAGCAGTACTTC. It codes for CASRAWGKGSYEQYF.

V usage is TRBV30 and J usage is TRBJ2-7; no firm D call. The CDR3 runs 15 residues. V dropped 3 bases and J dropped 0 bases, with 15 bases sitting between them. Germline CDR1 and CDR2: GTSNPN and SVGIG (reference sequence). The CDR3 sequence: CAWSEPKDLSYEQYF. CDR3 nucleotide sequence: TGTGCCTGGAGCGAACCTAAGGATCTCTCCTACGAGCAGTACTTC.

The genes are TRBV7-6 and TRBJ2-5, with D unclear. Deletions cut 9 bases from V and 5 bases from J, with 19 bases between. Germline values: CDR1 SGHVS, CDR2 FNYEAQ. This CDR3 is built from 14 residues. The CDR3 nucleotides are TGTGCCAGTGGGTCCTTAAGGCCCGAGGAGACCCAGTACTTC. This translates into CASGSLRPEETQYF.

This rearrangement joins TRBV6-1 to TRBJ2-7; 12 positions agree with TRBD2. With 6 bases clipped from V and 5 bases from J, the junction kept 5 bases outside the gene matches. CDR3 length: 14 residues. The germline gives CDR1 MNHNS, CDR2 SASEGT. CDR3 nucleotide sequence: TGTGCCAGCAGCAGACTAGCGGGAGAAAACGAGCAGTACTTC. This sequence encodes CASSRLAGENEQYF.

The V gene is TRBV28, the J gene TRBJ2-1, with 16 nucleotides matching TRBD2. Trimming removed 0 bases from V and 6 bases from J; junction bases left unmatched: 5. The germline CDR1 and CDR2 sequences are MDHEN and SYDVKM. This CDR3 has 18 residues. Here the CDR3 reads CASSLWRGTSGRGNEQFF. The DNA for the CDR3 is TGTGCCAGCAGTTTATGGAGAGGGACTAGCGGGAGGGGCAATGAGCAGTTCTTC. Combining the CDR3 with reference TRBV28 and TRBJ2-1 gives the whole variable domain DVKVTQSSRYLVKRTGEKVFLECVQDMDHENMFWYRQDPGLGLRLIYFSYDVKMKEKGDIPEGYSVSREKKERFSLILESASTNQTSMYLCASSLWRGTSGRGNEQFFGPGTRLTVL.

The rearrangement joins TRBV2 to TRBJ1-2, with D unclear. The CDR3 sequence is 13 residues long. CDR1 is SNHLY, CDR2 FYNNEI, per germline. V was clipped by 5 bases and J by 5 bases, with 12 bases between them. CDR3 in DNA: TGTGCCAGCAGTCCCCAGTGGGCTTATGGCTACACCTTC. Translating gives CASSPQWAYGYTF.

J is TRBJ1-2 and V is TRBV5-1; D possibly corresponds to TRBD1 (6 bases). CDR3 length: 14 amino acids. V was cut by 2 bases and J by 3 bases, with 11 bases left in between. Germline CDR1 is SGHRS and CDR2 is YFSETQ. CDR3 protein: CASSFGGADYGYTF. The CDR3 DNA follows: TGCGCCAGCAGCTTCGGGGGCGCAGACTATGGCTACACCTTC.

V is TRBV28 and J is TRBJ1-2; D remains unclear. Trimming left V 3 bases short and J 8 bases short, with 10 bases between. CDR3 length equals 12 residues. Germline CDR1 and CDR2: MDHEN and SYDVKM. The CDR3 DNA reads TGTGCCAGCAGTTTTGGCGGTGGGGGCTACACCTTC. Translating gives CASSFGGGGYTF.

The chain is built from TRBV6-7 and TRBJ1-1, with D perhaps TRBD1 (6 bases). TRBV6-7 is noted as an ORF with a role that remains uncertain. V lost 6 bases to trimming and J lost 7 bases, with 12 bases between them. This CDR3 spans 12 amino acids. CDR3 coding DNA: TGTGCCAGCAGAACCGGACAGATTGAAGCTTTCTTT. It specifies CASRTGQIEAFF.

The sample holds one count of this clone. This sequence joins TRBV4-2 and TRBJ2-7, with 12 bases identical to TRBD2. V was clipped by 3 bases and J by 5 bases; unmatched bases: 11. The germline CDR1 and CDR2 sequences are LGHNA and YNFKEQ. CDR3 length: 17 amino acids. The CDR3 DNA follows: TGTGCCAGCAGCCAGGAGACACTAGCGGGAGGAATCGACGAGCAGTACTTC. Protein product: CASSQETLAGGIDEQYF.

V is TRBV19 and J is TRBJ2-7, with D maybe TRBD1 (5 bases). Trimming left V 4 bases short and J 3 bases short, with 13 bases between. CDR1 is LNHDA and CDR2 is SQIVND in the germline V gene (reference sequence). CDR3 length equals 14 residues. The CDR3 is CASSTTNQGYEQYF. The CDR3 DNA reads TGTGCCAGTAGTACCACCAATCAGGGCTACGAGCAGTACTTC. The variable domain in full, with the rest retrieved from reference TRBV19 and TRBJ2-7, is DGGITQSPKYLFRKEGQNVTLSCEQNLNHDAMYWYRQDPGQGLRLIYYSQIVNDFQKGDIAEGYSVSREKKESFPLTVTSAQKNPTAFYLCASSTTNQGYEQYFGPGTRLTVT.

This chain uses TRBV2 with TRBJ2-3, with D tentatively TRBD1 (6 bases). This CDR3 is built from 15 residues. The V end was cut by 2 bases, the J end by 0 bases, with 9 bases between. Germline assignment: CDR1 SNHLY and CDR2 FYNNEI. The CDR3 is CASSEWGLSTDTQYF. DNA for the CDR3: TGTGCCAGCAGTGAATGGGGGCTAAGCACAGATACGCAGTATTTT. Full variable domain (missing parts from reference TRBV2 and TRBJ2-3): EPEVTQTPSHQVTQMGQEVILRCVPISNHLYFYWYRQILGQKVEFLVSFYNNEISEKSEIFDDQFSVERPDGSNFTLKIRSTKLEDSAMYFCASSEWGLSTDTQYFGPGTRLTVL.

J is TRBJ2-3 and V is TRBV7-3, with TRBD2 identical over 8 bases. The CDR3 consists of 17 residues. CDR1 and CDR2 from the germline V gene are SGHTA and FQGTGA. Trimming at V came to 2 bases and at J to 4 bases, leaving 11 bases not matched to a gene. CDR3 amino acids: CASSLGGGRPGADTQYF. The DNA for the CDR3 is TGTGCCAGCAGCTTAGGTGGCGGGAGGCCAGGGGCAGATACGCAGTATTTT.

V and J are TRBV5-1 and TRBJ2-1; 14 bases are shared with TRBD2. CDR3 length equals 15 residues. Per the germline V gene, CDR1 is SGHRS and CDR2 is YFSETQ. The V and J ends lost 4 bases and 6 bases, in that order; junction bases with no gene match: 3. The CDR3 loop reads CASSPTSGGANEQFF. CDR3 DNA sequence: TGCGCCAGCAGCCCGACTAGCGGGGGGGCCAATGAGCAGTTCTTC.